Each of the 30 T cell receptor beta chains below was sequenced from the same sample in a study of Graves' ophthalmopathy and Graves' hyperthyroidism. Researchers took RNA transcripts and amplified TCR beta CDR3 regions from them. First-round RT-PCR employed HTBI primers, with a second-round multiplex PCR after it. TCRdb itself ran the multiplex PCR reads through MiXCR, one entry per CDR3 protein. The sample carries around 520,000 distinct CDR3 sequences, just under 40% recorded once. What was sequenced was peripheral blood or thyroid tissue (not recorded which). The receptor set was obtained from an adult man with Graves' hyperthyroidism.

This clonotype was counted ten times or more. The chain links TRBV7-9 to TRBJ1-2; no reliable D call. The length of the CDR3 is 14 residues. Germline CDR1 SEHNR, CDR2 FQNEAQ (reference sequence). V dropped 2 bases and J dropped 4 bases, with 11 bases sitting between them. DNA for the CDR3: TGTGCCAGCAGCTTATATGGCAGCACCTATGGCTACACCTTC. It yields the protein CASSLYGSTYGYTF.

This clonotype was observed a handful of times. This chain connects TRBV27 to TRBJ2-7; 8 bases align to TRBD1. The CDR3 has 12 residues. V dropped 5 bases and J dropped 10; count of bases not matched to a gene: 7. The V gene's germline CDR1 is MNHEY and CDR2 SMNVEV (reference sequence). The CDR3 nucleotides are TGTGCCAGCAGTCTCTCCGGACAGGGACAGTACTTC. Protein: CASSLSGQGQYF.

This clonotype appeared many times. The genes are TRBV12-3 or TRBV12-4 and TRBJ1-2, with 7 bases matching TRBD1. CDR3 length: 15 residues. The junction had 15 bases not matched to a gene; V was cut back by 6 bases and J by 8 bases. The DNA of the CDR3 is TGTGCCAGCAGCCACGGGGTTGCGGGACAGAACGGCTACACCTTC. This codes for CASSHGVAGQNGYTF.

The sample holds many counts of this clonotype. The chain employs TRBV20-1 and TRBJ2-7; 14 nucleotides align to TRBD2. The V segment lost 2 bases and the J segment 5 bases; nucleotides outside the gene matches: 5. In germline, CDR1 is DFQATT, CDR2 SNEGSKA (reference sequence). This CDR3 is 15 amino acids long. For the CDR3, the DNA is TGCAGTGCTAGACCACCGGGACTAGCGGGAGACGAGCAGTACTTC. It specifies CSARPPGLAGDEQYF.

This clonotype was counted at least ten times. The chain joins TRBV19 to TRBJ1-1, with unresolved D. The CDR3 consists of 13 residues. V lost 8 bases to trimming and J lost 9 bases, with 19 bases between them. CDR1 and CDR2 (germline): LNHDA, SQIVND (reference sequence). CDR3 loop: CASVSFLRAQAFF. The DNA of the CDR3 is TGTGCCAGTGTCTCTTTCTTGAGGGCTCAAGCTTTCTTT.

On this clonotype itself: One base away lies a much larger clone, so this may be a sequencing read error. The V gene is TRBV7-3, the J gene TRBJ2-2; D perhaps matches TRBD2 (5 bases). The CDR3 is made up of 15 amino acids. Germline V lookup: CDR1 SGHTA, CDR2 FQGTGA. For the CDR3, the DNA is TGTGCCAGCAGTTACTGGGAGACGAACACCGGGGAGCTGTCTTTT. Protein product: CASSYWETNTGELSF.

This clonotype was counted many times. This chain links TRBV5-1 with TRBJ2-5, with 15 bases lining up with TRBD2. Germline assignment: CDR1 SGHRS and CDR2 YFSETQ. V lost 5 bases and J lost 3; bases outside the gene matches: 5. The CDR3 sequence is 16 residues long. The CDR3 reads CASSPGLAGGEETQYF. CDR3 in DNA: TGCGCCAGCAGTCCAGGACTAGCGGGAGGGGAAGAGACCCAGTACTTC.

As regards this clonotype: Relative to the germline gene, one junction end is altered; a read error may explain this. The chain recombines TRBV5-1 with TRBJ1-1; D is ambiguous. Germline assignment: CDR1 SGHRS and CDR2 YFSETQ. This CDR3 has 14 residues. Here the CDR3 DNA reads TGTGCCAGCAGCTTGTCGCTGATGAGCACTGAAGCTTTCTTT. Its translation is CASSLSLMSTEAFF.

V and J are TRBV14 and TRBJ2-5; D gene ambiguous. The J call may be incorrect, as the DNA end agrees better with TRBJ2-1. The germline V gene has CDR1 SGHDN and CDR2 FVKESK. The CDR3 has 13 residues. The CDR3 protein is CASSQGLQVRQFF. As DNA, the CDR3 is TGTGCCAGCAGCCAAGGTTTGCAGGTCCGCCAGTTCTTC.

This clonotype was counted a few times. The chain couples TRBV5-4 to TRBJ2-6, with D possibly being TRBD2 (6 bases). V lost 3 bases and J lost 0, with 16 bases in between. The CDR3 has 18 amino acids. Germline lookup yields CDR1 SGHNT and CDR2 YYREEE (reference sequence). The CDR3 nucleotides read TGTGCCAGCAGCTCCCGTGGACTACCCCGCTCTGGGGCCAACGTCCTGACTTTC. Translated: CASSSRGLPRSGANVLTF.

On this clonotype: Its ends do not fully match the called genes, so a read error is possible. The CDR3 region has the DNA TGTGCCATCAGTTTCCAAGGAAACCAGCAGTTCTTC. Amino acids: CAISFQGNQQFF. The V call is TRBV6-5, the J call TRBJ2-1; D is uncertain. The germline CDR1 and CDR2 sequences are MNHEY and SVGAGI. CDR3 length: 12 residues.

This CDR3 reads CASGGQGSPYNEQFF. The CDR3 nucleotides read TGCGCCAGCGGAGGACAGGGTTCCCCCTACAATGAGCAGTTCTTC. The V call is TRBV5-1, the J call TRBJ2-1; 8 bases line up with TRBD1. This CDR3 region has 15 residues. J lost 2 bases, V lost 7 bases, and 8 bases had no gene match. CDR1 is SGHRS, CDR2 YFSETQ, per germline.

The rearrangement links TRBV10-3 to TRBJ1-1; D not certain. This CDR3 spans 12 amino acids. The germline V and J ends were trimmed by 5 bases and 3 bases, with 7 bases remaining between them. CDR1 ENHRY and CDR2 SYGVKD come from the germline V gene. CDR3 bases: TGTGCCATCAGTTCCCGGGACACTGAAGCTTTCTTT. It yields the protein CAISSRDTEAFF.

This clonotype was observed at least ten times. The CDR3 reads CASSPWGEETQYF. CDR3 nucleotide sequence: TGTGCCAGCAGCCCCTGGGGGGAAGAGACCCAGTACTTC. V and J are TRBV7-3 and TRBJ2-5; possible D gene TRBD2, 6 bases. With 5 bases removed from V and 3 bases from J, the gap between germline ends came to 10 bases. The CDR3 runs to 13 residues. Germline CDR1 is SGHTA and CDR2 is FQGTGA.

The chain links TRBV3-1 to TRBJ1-1, with D tentatively TRBD1 (5 bases). This CDR3 spans 14 amino acids. V was clipped by 3 bases and J by 1 base, with 9 bases between them. CDR1 and CDR2 from the germline V gene are LGHDT and YNNKEL (reference sequence). The CDR3 DNA is TGTGCCAGCAGCCACGGCAGGGCGAACACTGAAGCTTTCTTT. It specifies CASSHGRANTEAFF.

This clonotype was seen at least ten times. This chain links TRBV6-4 with TRBJ2-7; possibly TRBD1 or TRBD2 for D (5 bases each). Trimming left V 2 bases short and J 3 bases short, with 14 bases between. Germline values: CDR1 MRHNA, CDR2 SNTAGT. The CDR3 is 15 amino acids. CDR3 sequence reads: CASSDAQGVNYEQYF. DNA of the CDR3: TGTGCCAGCAGTGACGCCCAGGGAGTGAACTACGAGCAGTACTTC.

This clonotype was observed at least ten times. J is TRBJ1-5 and V is TRBV7-2; D is undetermined. With 1 base removed from V and 1 base from J, the gap between germline ends came to 8 bases. Germline V gene sequence: CDR1 SGHTA, CDR2 FQGNSA. The CDR3 contains 15 residues. DNA for the CDR3: TGTGCCAGCAGCTTAGATCCGGGGAGCAATCAGCCCCAGCATTTT. Translating gives CASSLDPGSNQPQHF.

This clonotype was recorded only once. Because the CDR3 is missing its conserved closing phenylalanine or tryptophan, this is likely a read error. The chain joins TRBV2 to TRBJ2-3; D not certain. In germline, CDR1 is SNHLY, CDR2 FYNNEI. Trimming pared 8 bases from V and 3 bases from J, leaving 3 bases between. The CDR3 loop spans 10 amino acids. The CDR3 loop is CASETDTQYL. CDR3 nucleotides: TGTGCCAGCGAAACAGATACGCAGTATCTT.

This clonotype was seen repeatedly, ten times or more. This chain links TRBV6-5 with TRBJ1-1; D may be TRBD1 (5 bases). Trimming left V 5 bases short and J 1 base short, with 23 bases between. CDR1 is MNHEY, CDR2 SVGAGI, per germline. The length of the CDR3 is 18 residues. For the CDR3, the DNA is TGTGCCAGCAGTGCCGAGCAAGCACCATTGGACACGAACACTGAAGCTTTCTTT. This sequence encodes CASSAEQAPLDTNTEAFF.

The sample holds many counts of this clonotype. The V call is TRBV28, the J call TRBJ2-7; TRBD1 matches 7 bases. V dropped 10 bases and J dropped 7; count of bases not matched to a gene: 10. Germline assignment: CDR1 MDHEN and CDR2 SYDVKM. The CDR3 loop spans 12 amino acids. CDR3 protein: CATRQGPGEQYF. CDR3 nucleotide sequence: TGTGCCACCAGACAGGGCCCGGGGGAGCAGTACTTC.

Concerning this clonotype: A much larger clone sits a single nucleotide away, making a read error possible. This chain joins TRBV4-1 and TRBJ1-5; TRBD1 matches at 10 bases. The CDR3 is 18 amino acids. CDR1 MGHRA and CDR2 YSYEKL come from the germline V gene. With 6 bases clipped from V and 0 bases from J, the junction kept 11 bases outside the gene matches. The CDR3 DNA reads TGCGCCAGCAGAGAAGCGGGACAGGGGCTGTATAGCAATCAGCCCCAGCATTTT. Amino acids: CASREAGQGLYSNQPQHF.

The sample holds many counts of this clonotype. The rearrangement uses TRBV5-1 and TRBJ1-1; no clear D gene. CDR3 size: 14 residues. Germline CDR1 SGHRS, CDR2 YFSETQ. Trimming cost V 4 bases and J 1 base, with 11 bases left between them. The CDR3 spells CASSRTRRNTEAFF. DNA of the CDR3: TGCGCCAGCAGCAGAACCCGGAGGAACACTGAAGCTTTCTTT.

The sample holds a few counts of this clonotype. The chain is built from TRBV6-5 and TRBJ1-5; no firm D call. Trimming took 7 bases from V and 9 from J, leaving 13 bases between them. CDR1 and CDR2 (germline): MNHEY, SVGAGI. The CDR3 has 12 amino acids. The CDR3 DNA follows: TGTGCCAGCATCACCGCCTGGGGGCCCCAGCATTTT. This translates into CASITAWGPQHF.

The V and J genes are TRBV29-1 and TRBJ1-1; tentative D call: TRBD1 (5 bases). Trimming cost V 6 bases and J 0 bases, with 26 bases left between them. The CDR3 runs 18 residues. Per germline, CDR1 SQVTM and CDR2 ANQGSEA. The CDR3 protein is CSVTNEGLAGGLNTEAFF. The CDR3 DNA reads TGCAGCGTGACAAACGAGGGACTAGCGGGAGGCTTGAACACTGAAGCTTTCTTT.

There are many counts of this clonotype. V usage is TRBV7-2 and J usage is TRBJ2-5; the match to TRBD2 covers 8 bases. Germline values: CDR1 SGHTA, CDR2 FQGNSA. The CDR3 consists of 16 residues. The V segment lost 4 bases and the J segment 1 base; nucleotides outside the gene matches: 8. In DNA form, the CDR3 reads TGTGCCAGCAGCTCGAACCGGGGGGGTTTCCAAGAGACCCAGTACTTC. This gives the protein CASSSNRGGFQETQYF.

On this clonotype itself: This may stem from a read error, because a much larger clone lies one nucleotide away. The rearrangement links TRBV19 to TRBJ1-5; D is unresolved. The germline gives CDR1 LNHDA, CDR2 SQIVND (reference sequence). This CDR3 region has 15 residues. As DNA, the CDR3 is TGTGCCAGTAGTATAGATGGGGTTGGCAATCAGCCCCCGCATTTT. Its translation is CASSIDGVGNQPPHF.

This clonotype has a count of ten or more. CDR3 in amino acids: CASSLETGPETQYF. The CDR3 coding sequence is TGCGCCAGCAGCTTAGAGACTGGACCGGAGACCCAGTACTTC. This chain links TRBV5-1 with TRBJ2-5; D is ambiguous. V was clipped by 2 bases and J by 5 bases, with 13 bases between them. The germline V gene has CDR1 SGHRS and CDR2 YFSETQ. The CDR3 totals 14 residues.

There are many counts of this clonotype. The chain links TRBV6-5 to TRBJ1-5; D is perhaps TRBD1 (6 bases). The CDR3 has 13 amino acids. Germline CDR1 MNHEY, CDR2 SVGAGI. With 5 bases removed from V and 6 bases from J, the gap between germline ends came to 11 bases. The CDR3 DNA sequence: TGTGCCAGCAGTCGGGGGGGGCTTCAGCCCCAGCATTTT. Residues: CASSRGGLQPQHF.

There are many counts of this clonotype. This rearrangement joins TRBV24-1 to TRBJ1-3; D is unresolved. The V end was cut by 9 bases, the J end by 0 bases, with 11 bases between. The germline V gene encodes CDR1 KGHDR and CDR2 SFDVKD. This CDR3 contains 14 residues. The CDR3 is CATHEASSGNTIYF. CDR3 nucleotide sequence: TGTGCCACCCACGAGGCCAGCTCTGGAAACACCATATATTTT.

On this clonotype itself: A junction end diverges from the germline sequence, so it may reflect a read error. The chain joins TRBV6-1 to TRBJ1-4, with D unresolved. CDR1 and CDR2 (germline): MNHNS, SASEGT. This CDR3 contains 16 residues. CDR3 sequence reads: CAISESPQLFNEKLFF. The CDR3 bases are TGTGCCATCAGTGAAAGTCCTCAGCTTTTTAATGAAAAACTGTTTTTT.